The sequence of this T cell receptor beta chain was determined in a study of human T cells and chemical hapten exposure (dated by TCRdb to the early 2020s). The study in broad terms: For sensitization, 2% DPC in acetone was applied to a 2 cm by 2 cm area of upper inner arm skin. Throughout the approximately 24-week study period, patients were also given weekly therapeutic DPC doses on the scalp. Patch testing was performed on the upper back with Finn chambers containing 0.01% DPC, and the patch tests were scored after 6 days according to International Contact Dermatitis Research Group standards. The mostly female patient cohort included alopecia areata with under or over 50% scalp involvement, alopecia totalis and alopecia universalis. Libraries were combined into a pool for sequencing, and differences in TCR yield between samples came mainly from small differences in library volumes within the pool. Peripheral blood TCR repertoire changes were tracked in vivo in alopecia patients during primary and secondary sensitization to the hapten diphenylcyclopropenone (DPC). Patient blood was sampled pre-sensitization (week 0) and at 2, 6 and about 24 weeks after DPC sensitization. Around 29 alopecia patients provided blood for TCR sequencing at one to four time points (pre-sensitization, 2, 6 and 24 weeks).

As to this clonotype: Its antigen is currently not known. Base qualities are not recorded, but no much larger clone differs from it by a single base.

Here is what the overall study found, with its caveats: All patients had alopecia, a presumed autoimmune disease, so their immune response might differ from that of healthy individuals. Patch test score was positively correlated with the number of PT1 expanded TCRs, with significance at thresholds 8, 16 and 32 but not at 4. After repeated subsampling, changes were observed in the strength of the expansion versus patch-test correlation and in the threshold at which the correlation became significant. Compared with pre-sensitization or healthy control sets, expanded TCRs formed significantly more large CDR3 similarity clusters, which is consistent with antigen-driven responses. DPC sensitization did not change how many TCRs were above 1 in 1000 frequency, and no evidence was found of alterations in global repertoire structure.

Libraries were made using RACE. The run used a NextSeq 500. During library preparation, unique molecular identifiers were attached to individual cDNA molecules so that TCRs could be counted in a quantitative, reproducible way. For every blood RNA sample, sequencing covered both the TCR alpha and TCR beta chains. The study's own analysis went as follows. A median of approximately 100,000 TCRs per sample was observed, with a range of about 23,224 to 750,000. The Decombinator software suite was used to annotate the V, J and CDR3 of the TCR reads. Every sample was subsampled to the same number of TCRs (28,000) for the PS versus PT1 abundance plots. Expanded TCRs were defined as absent before sensitization and observed at least eight times at the 2-week time point. The raw public data were reprocessed by TCRdb itself: fastp quality trimming at Q25, MiXCR clonotype calling, in-frame beta chains only. Rows merge per CDR3 protein into single entries with the most common DNA and genes. The V and J calls and clone size come from TCRdb's table, not from the authors' own analysis. Within this sample are 280,000 or so distinct CDR3 sequences, with around 7% of them counted one time only. The top ten constitute about 1.1% of the sample.

The sample's time point, from its label and the paper: pre-sensitization, week 0. The sample's treatment or condition label is to be understood as: therapeutic diphenylcyclopropenone sensitization with weekly scalp DPC. Blood at each patch-test visit was drawn before the patch test was applied. Patients were considered eligible if aged 18 to 70, diagnosed with alopecia and deemed suitable for DPC therapy, and patients were excluded if pregnant. Total RNA was extracted from unfractionated whole blood collected in Tempus Blood RNA tubes. This receptor was identified in a man aged 18 to 30 with alopecia areata. Some clones in this sample may be carry-over from other donors' samples. The specimen comprised whole blood, sampled in connection with sensitization to the hapten diphenylcyclopropenone (DPC).

The DNA sequence is TGTGCCAGCAGCGGTAGGCAGGGGGCCGGCACCGGGGAGCTGTTTTTT. Its translation reads: CASSGRQGAGTGELFF. The rearrangement combines TRBV6-2 or TRBV6-3 with TRBJ2-2, with TRBD1 identical over 8 junction bases. Counted from cysteine to phenylalanine, this CDR3 has 16 amino acids. Left in the record is the CDR3 DNA by itself, 48 bases read in frame from the first base. The germline V end is reduced by 6 bases and the J end by 4 bases; junction bases left unmatched: 10. According to the germline V gene, CDR1 reads MNHEY and CDR2 reads SVGEGT.